This note documents a single TCR beta chain sequence. This sample is drawn from a study of control samples from healthy donors and cancer patients. Clones were sequenced by immunoSEQ multiplex PCR, and TCRdb holds only the in-frame ones, with some missing. The sample contains about 130,000 clones, roughly 87% of which appear only once. The germline V gene encodes CDR1 MNHEY and CDR2 SVGEGT. This CDR3 is built from 19 residues. Trimming removed 0 bases from V and 2 bases from J; junction bases left unmatched: 14. V is TRBV6-2 or TRBV6-3 and J is TRBJ2-5, with TRBD2 identical over 8 bases. The source is a man younger than 30 in good health. The sample comprised blood. The CDR3 loop reads CASSYSRARGGRTQETQYF. The CDR3 coding sequence is TGTGCCAGCAGTTACTCGAGGGCTCGCGGGGGGCGAACTCAAGAGACCCAGTACTTC.